This T cell receptor beta chain was obtained from a study of blood T cells in healthy people across ages. Next came a second PCR, run for about 7 to 11 cycles, which used a sample-barcoded 5' primer along with a J-beta primer mix. TCRdb itself ran the 5' RACE reads through MiXCR, one entry per CDR3 protein. The sample records over 1,500,000 distinct CDR3 sequences, roughly 49% being singletons. The V end was cut by 2 bases, the J end by 14 bases, with 12 bases between. This CDR3 region has 11 residues. Germline CDR1 and CDR2: SGHRS and YFSETQ. Sequencing was performed on blood. The sequence came from a woman aged 40 to 49 in good health. This rearrangement joins TRBV5-1 to TRBJ2-3; no definite D call. The CDR3 spells CASSLGFFVYF. CDR3 nucleotides: TGCGCCAGCAGCTTAGGCTTCTTTGTGTATTTT.